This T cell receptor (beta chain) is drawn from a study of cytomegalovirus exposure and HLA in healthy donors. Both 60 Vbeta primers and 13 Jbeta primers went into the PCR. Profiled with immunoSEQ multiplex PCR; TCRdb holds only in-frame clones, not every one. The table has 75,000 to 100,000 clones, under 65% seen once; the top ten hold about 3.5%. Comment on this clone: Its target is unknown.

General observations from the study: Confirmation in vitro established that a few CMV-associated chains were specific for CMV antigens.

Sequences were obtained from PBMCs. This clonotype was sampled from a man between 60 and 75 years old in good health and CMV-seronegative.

This chain's CDR3 is CASSPDRVDGYTF. CDR3 bases: TGTGCCAGCAGCCCCGACAGGGTAGATGGCTACACCTTC. The chain uses TRBV9 and TRBJ1-2; 7 bases line up with TRBD1. This CDR3 has 13 residues. V dropped 4 bases and J dropped 6; count of bases not matched to a gene: 6. Germline V CDR1 and CDR2: SGDLS, YYNGEE.